The 32 T cell receptor beta chains reported below all come from one sample, sequenced in a study of radiotherapy plus CTLA-4 blockade in lung cancer. Some clones are missing from TCRdb's copy, which holds only in-frame ones; the method was immunoSEQ multiplex PCR. The sample shows about 45,000 clones, approximately 76% of them seen only once. The specimen was peripheral blood, collected from a patient treated with radiotherapy plus ipilimumab. The receptors derive from a human donor with non-small cell lung cancer who had stable disease on radiotherapy plus ipilimumab.

The V and J genes are TRBV7-2 and TRBJ1-2, with D hard to call. Trimming cost V 5 bases and J 4 bases, with 8 bases left between them. The CDR3 length is 12 residues. Germline CDR1 reads SGHTA; CDR2 reads FQGNSA. This CDR3 reads CASSPNSYGYTF. For the CDR3, the DNA is TGTGCCAGCAGCCCCAACTCCTATGGCTACACCTTC. The full variable domain, its missing parts supplied by reference TRBV7-2 and TRBJ1-2, is GAGVSQSPSNKVTEKGKDVELRCDPISGHTALYWYRQSLGQGLEFLIYFQGNSAPDKSGLPSDRFSAERTGGSVSTLTIQRTQQEDSAVYLCASSPNSYGYTFGSGTRLTVV.

The chain carries TRBV19 and TRBJ2-1; the D is unclear. The germline gives CDR1 LNHDA, CDR2 SQIVND (reference sequence). The CDR3 spans 14 residues. Trimming removed 5 bases at V and 4 bases at J, with 12 bases between. The CDR3 sequence: CASSWGGRYNEQFF. CDR3 sequence (DNA): TGTGCCAGTAGTTGGGGTGGGCGATACAATGAGCAGTTCTTC.

V and J are TRBV7-9 and TRBJ1-1; D may be TRBD1 (6 bases). There are 15 residues in the CDR3. Germline V gene sequence: CDR1 SEHNR, CDR2 FQNEAQ (reference sequence). V was cut by 5 bases and J by 5 bases, with 18 bases left in between. The CDR3 coding sequence is TGTGCCAGCAGCCCTCCCTTCAGGGGTGGAACTGAAGCTTTCTTT. Its protein product is CASSPPFRGGTEAFF.

The V call is TRBV6-5, the J call TRBJ1-2, with D perhaps TRBD1 (6 bases). Germline-derived CDR1 and CDR2 are MNHEY and SVGAGI. Trimming shortened V by 0 bases and J by 8 bases, and 13 bases separated the two germline ends. The CDR3 runs to 14 residues. The CDR3 is CASSYSSTGQGYTF. The CDR3 nucleotides read TGTGCCAGCAGTTACTCCTCGACAGGCCAAGGCTACACCTTC.

The chain joins TRBV6-5 to TRBJ2-6; D is undetermined. The V end lost 2 bases, the J end lost 4 bases, and 12 bases lay between the germline ends. The CDR3 length is 16 residues. Germline V CDR1 and CDR2: MNHEY, SVGAGI. The chain's CDR3 is CASSYDRVFGANVLTF. The DNA for the CDR3 is TGTGCCAGCAGTTACGATCGGGTCTTCGGGGCCAACGTCCTGACTTTC.

The J gene is TRBJ1-1, the V gene TRBV6-5; D is perhaps TRBD1 (5 bases). There are 14 residues in the CDR3. The V end lost 5 bases, the J end lost 3 bases, and 13 bases lay between the germline ends. CDR1 and CDR2 (germline): MNHEY, SVGAGI. CDR3 DNA: TGTGCCAGCAGTGAAGTTACAGGTCACACTGAAGCTTTCTTT. Translating it yields CASSEVTGHTEAFF.

This clone showed up just a few times. Germline and junction disagree at one end, which may indicate a read error. CDR3 coding DNA: TGTGCCAGCAGTTTAGTAGGCGGGCGCTATGGCTACACCTTC. It codes for CASSLVGGRYGYTF. This chain joins TRBV7-4 and TRBJ1-2; no definite D call. Looked up from germline, CDR1 is SGHVT and CDR2 is SQSDAQ. The CDR3 has 14 amino acids.

About this clone: The junction differs from germline at one of its ends, possibly a read error. The same CDR3 is also encoded by other DNA sequences in this sample. CDR3 sequence reads: CAISDQTKGVRAQYF. DNA for the CDR3: TGCGCCATCAGTGACCAGACAAAAGGCGTCCGGGCCCAGTACTTC. The chain is built from TRBV10-3 and TRBJ2-5; D is undetermined. The CDR3 is 15 amino acids. CDR1 and CDR2 (germline): ENHRY, SYGVKD.

V gene TRBV10-2 combines with J gene TRBJ1-5; TRBD1 might be the D (5 bases). The CDR3 sequence is 14 residues long. Germline CDR1 and CDR2: WSHSY and SAAADI. V shed 8 bases and J shed 3 bases, with 14 bases lying between them. DNA of the CDR3: TGCGCCAGCGGAGAGACAGTCATCAATCAGCCCCAGCATTTT. Translating gives CASGETVINQPQHF.

The V call is TRBV5-8, the J call TRBJ1-4; D uncertain. The CDR3 is 15 residues long. The V end was cut by 2 bases, the J end by 5 bases, with 13 bases between. The germline V gene encodes CDR1 SGHTS and CDR2 YDEGEE. The CDR3 DNA reads as TGTGCCAGCAGCTTAGGTTACACTCACAATGAAAAACTGTTTTTT. Protein sequence: CASSLGYTHNEKLFF.

The V call is TRBV7-2, the J call TRBJ2-7, with TRBD1 matching over 7 bases. Germline trimming cut 0 bases from V and 3 bases from J; bases unmatched to any gene: 14. This CDR3 spans 18 amino acids. CDR1 and CDR2 (germline): SGHTA, FQGNSA. The CDR3 bases are TGTGCCAGCAGCTTAGCGCCGCAGGGGGAGATAAGAAACTACGAGCAGTACTTC. Protein: CASSLAPQGEIRNYEQYF.

CDR3 sequence (DNA): TGTGCCAGCAGCACTCGGACGGGTTCCTACGAGCAGTACGTC. Translation gives CASSTRTGSYEQYV. The chain carries TRBV14 and TRBJ2-7, with unresolved D. Germline V gene sequence: CDR1 SGHDN, CDR2 FVKESK. Trimming left V 5 bases short and J 1 base short, with 12 bases between. The CDR3 totals 14 residues.

The table lists this clone with many counts. This rearrangement joins TRBV6-1 to TRBJ1-5, with D maybe TRBD1 (6 bases). V was pared by 2 bases and J by 4 bases, with 12 bases between. Per germline, CDR1 MNHNS and CDR2 SASEGT. The CDR3 loop spans 15 amino acids. The CDR3, as DNA: TGTGCCAGCAGTGAACTGACAGGAGGAAATCAGCCCCAGCATTTT. Translated: CASSELTGGNQPQHF.

This rearrangement joins TRBV19 to TRBJ1-6; D may be TRBD1 (5 bases). Germline V lookup: CDR1 LNHDA, CDR2 SQIVND (reference sequence). The length of the CDR3 is 14 residues. With 5 bases removed from V and 3 bases from J, the gap between germline ends came to 8 bases. The DNA for the CDR3 is TGTGCCAGTAGTGGGGCAGGCTATAATTCACCCCTCCACTTT. Translating it yields CASSGAGYNSPLHF.

The J gene is TRBJ2-5, the V gene TRBV5-4; D unresolved. The CDR3 spans 14 residues. CDR1 is SGHNT, CDR2 YYREEE, per germline (reference sequence). The germline V and J ends were trimmed by 1 base and 2 bases, with 9 bases remaining between them. In DNA form, the CDR3 reads TGTGCCAGCAGCTTGTTTGGCAGACAAGAGACCCAGTACTTC. Protein sequence: CASSLFGRQETQYF.

The rearrangement uses TRBV9 and TRBJ1-1, with D perhaps matching TRBD1 (5 bases). Trimming cost V 4 bases and J 5 bases, with 12 bases left between them. CDR1 and CDR2 from the germline V gene are SGDLS and YYNGEE. This CDR3 has 13 amino acids. As DNA, the CDR3 is TGTGCCAGCAGCACGACAGCGACGACTGAAGCTTTCTTT. It is translated as CASSTTATTEAFF.

V is TRBV5-5 and J is TRBJ1-1; no firm D call. The CDR3 loop spans 13 amino acids. Germline CDR1 and CDR2: SGHKS and YYEKEE (reference sequence). V lost 0 bases, J lost 2 bases, and 5 bases lay in between. In DNA, the CDR3 is TGTGCCAGCAGCTTGGCAGGAAACACTGAAGCTTTCTTT. It encodes CASSLAGNTEAFF.

CDR3 sequence: CASSLGIPGTEAFF. CDR3 nucleotide sequence: TGCGCCAGCAGCTTGGGAATACCCGGGACTGAAGCTTTCTTT. V usage is TRBV5-1 and J usage is TRBJ1-1; D not resolved. The V gene lost 0 bases and the J gene lost 5 bases, with 11 bases spanning the gap. This CDR3 comprises 14 residues. The germline CDR1 and CDR2 sequences are SGHRS and YFSETQ.

The chain uses TRBV19 and TRBJ2-3, with D maybe TRBD2 (5 bases). Germline-derived CDR1 and CDR2 are LNHDA and SQIVND (reference sequence). V was shortened by 0 bases and J by 6 bases, with 13 bases between the two germline ends. This CDR3 spans 15 amino acids. The CDR3 sequence is CASSIDTGNTDTQYF. The CDR3, as DNA: TGTGCCAGTAGTATAGATACGGGGAACACGGATACGCAGTATTTT.

This clone was detected a few times. This sequence joins TRBV18 and TRBJ1-4; the D is unclear. Between the trimmed V and J ends, which lost 0 bases and 4 bases, there was a span of 12 bases. The germline V gene has CDR1 KGHSH and CDR2 LQKENI. The CDR3 runs to 16 residues. CDR3 amino acids: CASSPPSEGGNEKLFF. In DNA, the CDR3 is TGTGCCAGCTCACCACCGTCGGAGGGCGGTAATGAAAAACTGTTTTTT.

The gene calls are TRBV29-1 and TRBJ1-5; D might be TRBD1 (5 bases). Between the trimmed V and J ends, which lost 0 bases and 7 bases, there was a span of 7 bases. Germline CDR1 reads SQVTM; CDR2 reads ANQGSEA. The CDR3 runs to 12 residues. CDR3 DNA sequence: TGCAGCGTTGAAGAGGGGGACCAGCCCCAGCATTTT. It specifies CSVEEGDQPQHF.

The sample holds a few counts of this clone. J is TRBJ2-2 and V is TRBV7-9; 8 bases fit TRBD1. The CDR3 sequence is 17 residues long. Germline lookup yields CDR1 SEHNR and CDR2 FQNEAQ (reference sequence). Trimming cost V 5 bases and J 4 bases; bases outside gene matches: 12. The CDR3 sequence is CASSQLGQGRITGELFF. CDR3 in DNA: TGTGCCAGCAGCCAACTCGGACAGGGACGGATCACCGGGGAGCTGTTTTTT.

The gene calls are TRBV27 and TRBJ1-1; D call uncertain. V was clipped by 4 bases and J by 4 bases, with 4 bases between them. This CDR3 spans 11 amino acids. CDR1 is MNHEY and CDR2 is SMNVEV in the germline V gene (reference sequence). CDR3 nucleotide sequence: TGTGCCAGCAGTTCCGGCACTGAAGCTTTCTTT. It is translated as CASSSGTEAFF.

In this sample, this clone turned up a few times. V usage is TRBV6-1 and J usage is TRBJ2-7, with D perhaps TRBD1 (5 bases). CDR1 and CDR2 (germline): MNHNS, SASEGT. V lost 5 bases, J lost 0 bases, and 14 bases lay in between. The CDR3 sequence is 15 residues long. CDR3 region: CASSMTASRSYEQYV. Here the CDR3 DNA reads TGTGCCAGCAGTATGACAGCGTCACGCTCCTACGAGCAGTACGTC.

This rearrangement joins TRBV2 to TRBJ2-4; no firm D call. Trimming shortened V by 8 bases and J by 8 bases, and 10 bases separated the two germline ends. The CDR3 is made up of 11 amino acids. CDR1 and CDR2 (germline): SNHLY, FYNNEI. Here the CDR3 reads CASGARDIQYF. The CDR3 DNA follows: TGTGCCAGCGGCGCTCGGGACATTCAGTACTTC.

This clone was seen just once. V and J are TRBV19 and TRBJ2-1; D is unclear. The CDR3 has 16 residues. Germline V lookup: CDR1 LNHDA, CDR2 SQIVND (reference sequence). V was clipped by 3 bases and J by 0 bases, with 12 bases between them. For the CDR3, the DNA is TGTGCCAGTAGTATCTCGTCCGCAAGCTCCTACAATGAGCAGTTCTTC. The encoded protein is CASSISSASSYNEQFF.

The chain is built from TRBV6-4 and TRBJ1-2, with D perhaps TRBD1 (6 bases). The CDR3 length is 14 residues. Germline values: CDR1 MRHNA, CDR2 SNTAGT. Between the trimmed V and J ends, which lost 3 bases and 6 bases, there was a span of 14 bases. CDR3 in amino acids: CASSEVAGVDGYTF. The DNA of the CDR3 is TGTGCCAGCAGTGAAGTAGCAGGGGTCGATGGCTACACCTTC.

The chain uses TRBV10-1 and TRBJ2-2; weak D call: TRBD1 (5 bases). This CDR3 is 12 amino acids long. Trimming removed 6 bases at V and 5 bases at J, with 7 bases between. Per germline, CDR1 WNHNN and CDR2 SYGVQD (reference sequence). As DNA, the CDR3 is TGCGCCAGCAGCCGACAGACCGGGGAGCTGTTTTTT. Translation: CASSRQTGELFF.

The chain has TRBV20-1 and TRBJ2-5; D is unclear. Per germline, CDR1 DFQATT and CDR2 SNEGSKA (reference sequence). The CDR3 is 9 residues long. With 5 bases removed from V and 5 bases from J, the gap between germline ends came to 3 bases. Written as DNA, the CDR3 is TGCAGTGCTGTGGAGACCCAGTACTTC. It encodes CSAVETQYF.

V usage is TRBV18 and J usage is TRBJ2-4, with 9 positions matching TRBD2. In germline, CDR1 is KGHSH, CDR2 LQKENI. The CDR3 runs 17 residues. With 6 bases clipped from V and 0 bases from J, the junction kept 9 bases outside the gene matches. CDR3 loop: CASSPRRGGEAKNIQYF. The CDR3 DNA reads TGTGCCAGCTCCCCGAGGCGGGGGGGAGAAGCCAAAAACATTCAGTACTTC.

This clone occurred a few times. The chain combines TRBV5-1 with TRBJ2-2; D gene uncertain. CDR3 size: 11 residues. The V gene's germline CDR1 is SGHRS and CDR2 YFSETQ. V was clipped by 0 bases and J by 6 bases, with 0 bases between them. CDR3 DNA: TGCGCCAGCAGCTTGGCCGGGGAGCTGTTTTTT. Its translation is CASSLAGELFF.

This clone has only one observation. The rearrangement links TRBV10-1 to TRBJ2-2; the D gene is possibly TRBD2 (5 bases). This CDR3 comprises 15 residues. CDR1 and CDR2 (germline): WNHNN, SYGVQD (reference sequence). Between the trimmed V and J ends, which lost 4 bases and 5 bases, there was a span of 14 bases. CDR3 residues: CASSVDYGGTGELFF. CDR3 nucleotide sequence: TGCGCCAGCAGTGTAGACTACGGAGGTACCGGGGAGCTGTTTTTT.